The 18 T cell receptor beta chains reported below all come from one sample, sequenced in a study of cytomegalovirus exposure and HLA in healthy donors (dated by TCRdb to about 2017). Library construction relied on the immunoSEQ multiplex PCR assay. TCRdb provides this immuneACCESS table in a form limited to in-frame rearrangements. Some clones are lacking; in checked studies, under half of them reflect an unresolved V gene, and why the rest are absent is not known. Recorded for this sample are 100,000 or so clones; about 95% of them occurred a single time. The top ten hold 0.7% to 0.9% of the sample. The specimen sequenced was PBMCs. The receptors here all came from a woman under 30 in good health and CMV-seronegative.

The J gene is TRBJ1-1, the V gene TRBV27, with a possible D match to TRBD1 (6 bases). In germline, CDR1 is MNHEY, CDR2 SMNVEV (reference sequence). V gave up 8 bases and J gave up 3 bases, with 19 bases separating them. This CDR3 has 15 amino acids. The CDR3 reads CASAGAGGRDTEAFF. The CDR3 DNA follows: TGTGCCAGCGCGGGGGCGGGGGGACGGGACACTGAAGCTTTCTTT.

V usage is TRBV28 and J usage is TRBJ1-1; 7 bases align to TRBD1. CDR1 is MDHEN and CDR2 is SYDVKM in the germline V gene. Trimming cost V 5 bases and J 6 bases; bases outside gene matches: 6. There are 13 residues in the CDR3. The CDR3 nucleotides read TGTGCCAGCAGTAACAGGGGAAGTGCTGAAGCTTTCTTT. Its protein product is CASSNRGSAEAFF.

The chain has TRBV27 and TRBJ2-7, with 8 positions matching TRBD1. After removal of 10 bases from V and 3 bases from J, the junction contained 11 bases not matched to a gene. The CDR3 is 14 amino acids. Germline loops: CDR1 MNHEY, CDR2 SMNVEV (reference sequence). The CDR3 coding sequence is TGTGCCACCGGACAGGGATTGGGGTTCTACGAGCAGTACTTC. Amino acids: CATGQGLGFYEQYF.

This clone was recorded a few times. The genes are TRBV15 and TRBJ2-6, with 7 bases that match TRBD1. Germline V gene lookup returns CDR1 LNHNV and CDR2 YYDKDF (reference sequence). This CDR3 is built from 16 residues. Germline trimming cut 0 bases from V and 4 bases from J; bases unmatched to any gene: 3. The CDR3, as DNA: TGTGCCACCAGCAGAGAACAGGGGAACGGGGCCAACGTCCTGACTTTC. Protein: CATSREQGNGANVLTF.

The rearrangement joins TRBV9 to TRBJ2-7; the D gene is possibly TRBD2 (5 bases). Germline V gene lookup returns CDR1 SGDLS and CDR2 YYNGEE. The CDR3 extends over 15 amino acids. Between the trimmed V and J ends, which lost 0 bases and 0 bases, there was a span of 10 bases. The CDR3, as DNA: TGTGCCAGCAGCGTAGGAAGGGAGTTCTCCTACGAGCAGTACTTC. This translates into CASSVGREFSYEQYF.

The rearrangement uses TRBV7-9 and TRBJ2-7; TRBD2 agrees at 14 bases. Germline assignment: CDR1 SEHNR and CDR2 FQNEAQ (reference sequence). V shed 3 bases, J shed 5 bases, and the junction held 9 bases outside the gene matches. This CDR3 has 17 residues. The CDR3 protein is CASSFQRGGLAGDEQYF. The CDR3 region has the DNA TGTGCCAGCAGCTTCCAAAGGGGGGGACTAGCGGGAGACGAGCAGTACTTC.

This clone was counted a single time. This chain uses TRBV27 with TRBJ1-2, with 8 bases lining up with TRBD1. CDR1 and CDR2 from the germline V gene are MNHEY and SMNVEV (reference sequence). Trimming removed 4 bases from V and 6 bases from J; junction bases left unmatched: 4. CDR3 size: 13 residues. The CDR3 bases are TGTGCCAGCAGTTCACCAGGGGGCCATGGCTACACCTTC. Translating it yields CASSSPGGHGYTF.

The chain carries TRBV7-9 and TRBJ2-1; a weak D match, TRBD1 (5 bases). The V end was cut by 5 bases, the J end by 0 bases, with 14 bases between. The CDR3 is 16 amino acids. Germline V CDR1 and CDR2: SEHNR, FQNEAQ (reference sequence). The CDR3 sequence: CASSPKTASSYNEQFF. CDR3 in DNA: TGTGCCAGCAGCCCTAAGACAGCCTCCTCCTACAATGAGCAGTTCTTC.

This clone has a single count. The gene calls are TRBV9 and TRBJ2-1, with 9 nucleotides matching TRBD2. This CDR3 has 14 residues. Germline CDR1 and CDR2: SGDLS and YYNGEE. V trimming: 0 bases; J trimming: 9 bases; junction bases outside the gene matches: 4. The CDR3 here is CASSVGGSGSEQFF. CDR3 coding DNA: TGTGCCAGCAGCGTAGGTGGTAGCGGGAGTGAGCAGTTCTTC.

This clone was recorded a few times. CDR3 sequence: CASSLQGNTEAFF. In DNA, the CDR3 is TGTGCCAGCAGCCTACAGGGTAACACTGAAGCTTTCTTT. The chain couples TRBV2 to TRBJ1-1; D is perhaps TRBD1 (6 bases). Germline V gene lookup returns CDR1 SNHLY and CDR2 FYNNEI. V dropped 6 bases and J dropped 2 bases, with 10 bases sitting between them. The CDR3 length is 13 residues.

J is TRBJ2-5 and V is TRBV15; D not resolved. The CDR3 is 18 amino acids. Germline V CDR1 and CDR2: LNHNV, YYDKDF (reference sequence). V gave up 0 bases and J gave up 2 bases, with 19 bases separating them. The CDR3 protein is CATSRDTRVAAEQETQYF. The DNA for the CDR3 is TGTGCCACCAGCAGAGATACCCGAGTTGCGGCGGAGCAAGAGACCCAGTACTTC.

The CDR3 nucleotides read TGTGCCAGCAGTCTTCCTACAGGGGCTGGGGAGCTGTTTTTT. Amino acids: CASSLPTGAGELFF. This chain uses TRBV11-3 with TRBJ2-2; 7 bases fit TRBD1. Unmatched junction bases numbered 9, after V lost 6 bases and J lost 8 bases. The germline CDR1 and CDR2 sequences are SGHNT and YENEEA. This CDR3 is 14 amino acids long.

This chain uses TRBV7-4 with TRBJ1-5; D unresolved. The CDR3 length is 15 residues. The V gene's germline CDR1 is SGHVT and CDR2 SQSDAQ. V lost 1 base and J 2 bases, leaving 9 bases between the germline ends. The CDR3 spells CASSLGSYGNQPQHF. CDR3 in DNA: TGTGCCAGCAGCTTAGGGAGCTATGGCAATCAGCCCCAGCATTTT.

This clone has just one count. The chain uses TRBV19 and TRBJ2-3; 12 bases line up with TRBD2. Germline CDR1 and CDR2: LNHDA and SQIVND (reference sequence). CDR3 length: 17 residues. V was clipped by 5 bases and J by 5 bases; unmatched bases: 11. CDR3 DNA: TGTGCCAGTAGTGGGGCTAGCGGGGGGGAGATAGGAGATACGCAGTATTTT. Its protein is CASSGASGGEIGDTQYF. The full variable domain, rest sourced from reference TRBV19 and TRBJ2-3, is DGGITQSPKYLFRKEGQNVTLSCEQNLNHDAMYWYRQDPGQGLRLIYYSQIVNDFQKGDIAEGYSVSREKKESFPLTVTSAQKNPTAFYLCASSGASGGEIGDTQYFGPGTRLTVL.

V is TRBV5-6 and J is TRBJ2-1; weak D call: TRBD2 (5 bases). CDR3 length equals 17 residues. Germline lookup yields CDR1 SGHDT and CDR2 YYEEEE. The germline V and J ends were trimmed by 2 bases and 0 bases, with 15 bases remaining between them. The chain's CDR3 is CASSFYLGRGSYNEQFF. DNA of the CDR3: TGTGCCAGCAGCTTCTATCTGGGTCGGGGCTCCTACAATGAGCAGTTCTTC.

The chain couples TRBV18 to TRBJ2-1; D might be TRBD1 (5 bases). Trimming stripped 2 bases from V and 0 bases from J, with 11 bases between. This CDR3 spans 16 amino acids. Looked up from germline, CDR1 is KGHSH and CDR2 is LQKENI. Here the CDR3 reads CASSPRQGSSYNEQFF. The DNA for the CDR3 is TGTGCCAGCTCACCAAGGCAGGGAAGCTCCTACAATGAGCAGTTCTTC. The full variable domain, completed using reference TRBV18 and TRBJ2-1, is NAGVMQNPRHLVRRRGQEARLRCSPMKGHSHVYWYRQLPEEGLKFMVYLQKENIIDESGMPKERFSAEFPKEGPSILRIQQVVRGDSAAYFCASSPRQGSSYNEQFFGPGTRLTVL.

The CDR3 spells CASSPGQGVYEQYF. CDR3 DNA: TGTGCCAGCAGTCCAGGACAGGGGGTGTACGAGCAGTACTTC. The rearrangement uses TRBV27 and TRBJ2-7, with TRBD1 identical over 10 bases. The J segment lost 4 bases and the V segment lost 5 bases, leaving 5 bases of the junction unmatched. Germline V gene data show CDR1 as MNHEY and CDR2 as SMNVEV (reference sequence). The CDR3 has 14 amino acids.

The genes are TRBV7-6 and TRBJ1-4; TRBD1 matches at 7 bases. The CDR3 runs to 17 residues. J was trimmed by 4 bases and V by 5 bases; bases with no gene match: 13. Germline V lookup: CDR1 SGHVS, CDR2 FNYEAQ. CDR3 coding DNA: TGTGCCAGCAGCCCCAAATGGGCGGGACAGATTAATGAAAAACTGTTTTTT. Protein product: CASSPKWAGQINEKLFF. The full variable domain, rest sourced from reference TRBV7-6 and TRBJ1-4, is GAGVSQSPRYKVTKRGQDVALRCDPISGHVSLYWYRQALGQGPEFLTYFNYEAQQDKSGLPNDRFSAERPEGSISTLTIQRTEQRDSAMYRCASSPKWAGQINEKLFFGSGTQLSVL.